This T cell receptor beta chain derives from a study of shared clonotypes between healthy human individuals. Study-wide results and caveats: The naive CD4 repertoires of several donors were compared, and approximately 4.7% of clonotypes were shared. The researchers took only blood, and tissue repertoires probably look different.

For this clone: Antigen: not known. Other DNA variants within this sample encode the same CDR3.

Measured with immunoSEQ multiplex PCR; TCRdb has only the in-frame clones, and not every one. The sample records about 2.4 million clones, roughly 93% being singletons. This CDR3 has 16 amino acids. CDR1 is SGHRS, CDR2 YFSETQ, per germline. V gave up 1 base and J gave up 1 base; unmatched junction bases: 2. The receptor was derived from a man younger than 35 in good health. Some clones in this sample may be carry-over from other donors' samples. The sequenced sample was naive CD4+ T cells from PBMCs. The subset was: CD45RA+ positively selected. The chain uses TRBV5-1 and TRBJ2-1, with 10 nucleotides matching TRBD2. The DNA for the CDR3 is TGCGCCAGCAGCTTGCCTAGCGGGAGTTCCTACAATGAGCAGTTCTTC. Amino acids: CASSLPSGSSYNEQFF.